This T cell receptor beta chain was sequenced for a study of T cell changes during pregnancy in multiple sclerosis. Libraries were prepared by immunoSEQ multiplex PCR; TCRdb keeps only in-frame clonotypes and omits some of them. Of roughly 79,000 clones listed, about 90% are singletons. The sample here was CD4+ T cells from peripheral blood mononuclear cells, taken before pregnancy. The clonotype comes from a female donor with multiple sclerosis, enrolled in a pregnancy study.

CDR3 bases: TGCAGCGTTTCGTCGGGCCAAGAGACCCAGTACTTC. It is translated as CSVSSGQETQYF. V gene TRBV29-1 combines with J gene TRBJ2-5; no reliable D call. The CDR3 sequence is 12 residues long. Germline CDR1 reads SQVTM; CDR2 reads ANQGSEA. The germline V and J ends were trimmed by 5 bases and 1 base, with 8 bases remaining between them.